The 23 T cell receptor beta chains reported below all come from one sample, sequenced in a study of blood T cell repertoires in COVID-19. Sequenced by immunoSEQ multiplex PCR; TCRdb stores in-frame clones only, minus some. The sample shows fewer than 350,000 clones, roughly 85% of them seen only once. The sample was PBMCs or T cells enriched from blood (not recorded which). These receptors originate from a woman aged 45-65 years who had recovered from COVID-19.

The genes are TRBV5-5 and TRBJ2-7; possibly TRBD1 for D (6 bases). This CDR3 comprises 15 residues. Germline V gives CDR1 SGHKS, CDR2 YYEKEE (reference sequence). The ends were cut back, 2 bases at V and 2 bases at J, with 14 bases in the middle. CDR3 sequence reads: CASSLPGVPPYEQYF. The CDR3 coding sequence is TGTGCCAGCAGCTTACCAGGGGTTCCCCCCTACGAGCAGTACTTC.

The rearrangement links TRBV18 to TRBJ2-3; 10 bases match TRBD2. Germline V CDR1 and CDR2: KGHSH, LQKENI. The junction had 10 bases not matched to a gene; V was cut back by 2 bases and J by 14 bases. This CDR3 has 14 residues. The CDR3: CASSPALGLADRYF. CDR3 in DNA: TGTGCCAGCTCACCAGCCTTAGGACTAGCGGATCGGTATTTT.

The chain couples TRBV9 to TRBJ1-6; D gene ambiguous. V lost 0 bases and J 0 bases, leaving 7 bases between the germline ends. This CDR3 spans 16 amino acids. CDR1 is SGDLS and CDR2 is YYNGEE in the germline V gene. This CDR3 reads CASSVGPSSYNSPLHF. CDR3 bases: TGTGCCAGCAGCGTAGGTCCGAGCTCCTATAATTCACCCCTCCACTTT.

The chain is built from TRBV5-1 and TRBJ1-2; a weak D match, TRBD1 (5 bases). Trimming removed 2 bases from V and 10 bases from J, with 15 bases in between. The CDR3 sequence is 13 residues long. From germline, CDR1 is SGHRS and CDR2 YFSETQ. CDR3 coding DNA: TGCGCCAGCAGCTTCGGGCAGGGTACGGACTACACCTTC. Protein: CASSFGQGTDYTF.

V and J are TRBV25-1 and TRBJ1-2, with D perhaps TRBD1 (5 bases). CDR1 and CDR2 from the germline V gene are MGHDK and SYGVNS. This CDR3 region has 14 residues. The V end was cut by 4 bases, the J end by 2 bases, with 11 bases between. CDR3 sequence reads: CASSGGEWNYGYTF. For the CDR3, the DNA is TGTGCCAGCAGTGGGGGGGAGTGGAACTATGGCTACACCTTC.

This clone was picked up one time. V is TRBV19 and J is TRBJ2-3; unclear D gene. The germline gives CDR1 LNHDA, CDR2 SQIVND (reference sequence). Trimming cost V 3 bases and J 0 bases, with 13 bases left between them. This CDR3 has 16 residues. The CDR3 bases are TGTGCCAGTAGTATCCCAAGTCAAACTAGCACAGATACGCAGTATTTT. It specifies CASSIPSQTSTDTQYF.

This clone was seen a few times. V usage is TRBV6-1 and J usage is TRBJ2-7; D may be TRBD1 (6 bases). Germline assignment: CDR1 MNHNS and CDR2 SASEGT. The V and J ends lost 1 base and 3 bases respectively, with 13 bases between them. The CDR3 is 15 residues long. The DNA of the CDR3 is TGTGCCAGCAGTGAAGGACAGGAAGGGTTCTACGAGCAGTACTTC. This encodes CASSEGQEGFYEQYF.

CDR3 region: CASSRKQGAGGYTF. CDR3 sequence (DNA): TGTGCCAGCAGCCGTAAACAGGGGGCAGGTGGCTACACCTTC. This chain links TRBV5-4 with TRBJ1-2; 9 positions match TRBD1. The CDR3 consists of 14 residues. V gave up 4 bases and J gave up 7 bases; unmatched junction bases: 8. Germline CDR1 and CDR2: SGHNT and YYREEE (reference sequence).

The chain recombines TRBV10-1 with TRBJ2-5, with 12 bases fitting TRBD2. The CDR3 covers 16 residues. Germline CDR1 and CDR2: WNHNN and SYGVQD (reference sequence). With 6 bases clipped from V and 1 base from J, the junction kept 6 bases outside the gene matches. The CDR3 nucleotides read TGCGCCAGCAGCCTCGGACTAGCGGGGATCCAAGAGACCCAGTACTTC. This translates into CASSLGLAGIQETQYF.

The chain carries TRBV9 and TRBJ1-1; D unresolved. The CDR3 runs to 13 residues. V was trimmed by 0 bases and J by 4 bases, leaving 7 bases between them. Germline V gene sequence: CDR1 SGDLS, CDR2 YYNGEE. The CDR3, as DNA: TGTGCCAGCAGCGTAGATCGGTTCACTGAAGCTTTCTTT. Translated: CASSVDRFTEAFF.

The chain employs TRBV19 and TRBJ1-5, with a weak D call TRBD1 (5 bases). V lost 5 bases, J lost 9 bases, and 17 bases lay in between. The germline V gene has CDR1 LNHDA and CDR2 SQIVND (reference sequence). The CDR3 runs 14 residues. Here the CDR3 DNA reads TGTGCCAGTAGTCCGGTCGGGGGAGCTGGGCCCCAGCATTTT. Translating gives CASSPVGGAGPQHF.

The chain combines TRBV5-1 with TRBJ1-1; 8 nucleotides match TRBD1. The V gene end was trimmed by 0 bases and the J gene end by 3 bases; junction bases not matched to a gene: 7. The CDR3 runs 16 residues. The germline V gene has CDR1 SGHRS and CDR2 YFSETQ. CDR3 DNA sequence: TGCGCCAGCAGCTTGGCCCCGGACAGGGTGTACACTGAAGCTTTCTTT. This codes for CASSLAPDRVYTEAFF.

The rearrangement uses TRBV19 and TRBJ1-4; tentatively, D is TRBD1 (6 bases). V was pared by 6 bases and J by 5 bases, with 10 bases between. This CDR3 is 13 amino acids long. Germline assignment: CDR1 LNHDA and CDR2 SQIVND (reference sequence). CDR3 region: CASSPQGNEKLFF. The CDR3, as DNA: TGTGCCAGTAGCCCTCAGGGGAATGAAAAACTGTTTTTT.

The rearrangement uses TRBV5-6 and TRBJ2-7, with D maybe TRBD2 (6 bases). Trimming left V 3 bases short and J 2 bases short, with 15 bases between. The CDR3 contains 15 residues. CDR1 and CDR2 from the germline V gene are SGHDT and YYEEEE. The CDR3, as DNA: TGTGCCAGCAGCTCCCTCGGAGGGCTCACCTACGAGCAGTACTTC. Translating gives CASSSLGGLTYEQYF.

The chain carries TRBV2 and TRBJ1-1; the match to TRBD1 covers 8 bases. V lost 6 bases to trimming and J lost 1 base; unmatched junction nucleotides: 4. CDR3 size: 14 residues. Per the germline V gene, CDR1 is SNHLY and CDR2 is FYNNEI. CDR3 DNA: TGTGCCAGCAGAGCAGGGGGCCCGAACACTGAAGCTTTCTTT. This sequence encodes CASRAGGPNTEAFF. The full variable domain, in which reference TRBV2 and TRBJ1-1 provide the parts outside the CDR3, is EPEVTQTPSHQVTQMGQEVILRCVPISNHLYFYWYRQILGQKVEFLVSFYNNEISEKSEIFDDQFSVERPDGSNFTLKIRSTKLEDSAMYFCASRAGGPNTEAFFGQGTRLTVV.

V is TRBV11-3 and J is TRBJ2-1; TRBD2 matches at 8 bases. V shed 5 bases and J 1 base; nucleotides not matched to a gene: 4. Germline CDR1 is SGHNT and CDR2 is YENEEA. The CDR3 runs to 15 residues. The DNA of the CDR3 is TGTGCCAGCAGCCGGGGGGGGCCGTCCTACAATGAGCAGTTCTTC. It yields the protein CASSRGGPSYNEQFF.

The chain is built from TRBV9 and TRBJ2-3; 9 bases fit TRBD2. From germline, CDR1 is SGDLS and CDR2 YYNGEE. V shed 4 bases, J shed 5 bases, and the junction held 8 bases outside the gene matches. The CDR3 runs 15 residues. CDR3 sequence: CASSPLRGGLDTQYF. The CDR3 DNA sequence: TGTGCCAGCAGCCCCCTGCGGGGGGGCTTAGATACGCAGTATTTT. Filled out from reference TRBV9 and TRBJ2-3, the complete variable domain reads DSGVTQTPKHLITATGQRVTLRCSPRSGDLSVYWYQQSLDQGLQFLIQYYNGEERAKGNILERFSAQQFPDLHSELNLSSLELGDSALYFCASSPLRGGLDTQYFGPGTRLTVL.

The count of this clone is one. The chain carries TRBV3-1 (or the pseudogene TRBV3-2) and TRBJ2-7; TRBD2 might be the D (6 bases). The CDR3 consists of 15 residues. The ends were cut back, 1 base at V and 4 bases at J, with 14 bases in the middle. Germline CDR1 reads LGHDT; CDR2 reads YNNKEL (reference sequence). CDR3 sequence reads: CASSQGRPREYEQYF. As DNA, the CDR3 is TGTGCCAGCAGCCAAGGGCGGCCTCGGGAGTACGAGCAGTACTTC.

The chain uses TRBV15 and TRBJ2-3; D call uncertain. The V and J ends lost 0 bases and 2 bases respectively, with 9 bases between them. This CDR3 has 15 amino acids. The germline gives CDR1 LNHNV, CDR2 YYDKDF (reference sequence). Here the CDR3 DNA reads TGTGCCACCAGCAGAGATAACAGCTTCACAGATACGCAGTATTTT. Amino acids: CATSRDNSFTDTQYF.

The rearrangement links TRBV9 to TRBJ1-2; TRBD1 matches at 7 bases. Germline CDR1 SGDLS, CDR2 YYNGEE. The CDR3 has 15 amino acids. V lost 0 bases and J lost 8; bases outside the gene matches: 10. This CDR3 reads CASSVELRQGKGYTF. CDR3 in DNA: TGTGCCAGCAGCGTAGAACTGCGACAGGGAAAGGGCTACACCTTC.

J is TRBJ2-3 and V is TRBV6-5; 7 bases align to TRBD2. With 7 bases clipped from V and 3 bases from J, the junction kept 7 bases outside the gene matches. The CDR3 consists of 14 residues. In germline, CDR1 is MNHEY, CDR2 SVGAGI. CDR3 nucleotides: TGTGCCAGCAACGGACTAGTCGTGACAGATACGCAGTATTTT. Translated: CASNGLVVTDTQYF.

The gene calls are TRBV3-1 (or the pseudogene TRBV3-2) and TRBJ2-5; possibly TRBD2 for D (5 bases). The CDR3 has 11 residues. CDR1 is LGHDT, CDR2 YNNKEL, per germline (reference sequence). V was shortened by 4 bases and J by 9 bases, with 9 bases between the two germline ends. The CDR3 loop reads CASSRTWAQYF. The CDR3 DNA follows: TGTGCCAGCAGCCGGACTTGGGCCCAGTACTTC.

The rearrangement joins TRBV6-5 to TRBJ2-3; D ambiguous. Germline loops: CDR1 MNHEY, CDR2 SVGAGI. The CDR3 is made up of 15 amino acids. V lost 5 bases, J lost 1 base, and 13 bases lay in between. The DNA of the CDR3 is TGTGCCAGCAGTCCCACTCGCGCCCGCACAGATACGCAGTATTTT. Translating gives CASSPTRARTDTQYF.